This T cell receptor (beta chain) stems from a study of cytomegalovirus exposure and HLA in healthy donors. The study ran its PCR with 60 Vbeta and 13 Jbeta primers. Profiled with immunoSEQ multiplex PCR; TCRdb holds only in-frame clones, not every one. The repertoire holds around 180,000 clones, with over 65% as singletons. Losses at the gene ends were 4 bases for V and 5 bases for J; bases not matched to a gene: 4. This CDR3 spans 13 amino acids. Germline CDR1 and CDR2: MNHEY and SMNVEV (reference sequence). Study conclusions and caveats: Earlier analysis found most TCR beta V segments productive about 90% or about 30% of the time.

This clone was detected once. The antigen is unknown. This receptor was identified in a man in his 60s in good health and CMV-seronegative. Sequenced material: PBMCs. The chain employs TRBV27 and TRBJ2-7; 8 nucleotides align to TRBD1. The CDR3 here is CASSSWTGNEQYF. Here the CDR3 DNA reads TGTGCCAGCAGTTCCTGGACAGGGAACGAGCAGTACTTC.